This T cell receptor beta chain comes out of a study of cytomegalovirus exposure and HLA in healthy donors. This clone was seen a handful of times. Its antigen is still unknown. Germline CDR1 is LNHDA and CDR2 is SQIVND (reference sequence). CDR3 length: 11 amino acids. The V end lost 4 bases, the J end lost 4 bases, and 3 bases lay between the germline ends. Points from the study as a whole: The study recorded about 150 TCR beta chains that were cytomegalovirus-associated. When presence/absence was analysed, sequencing depth was taken to be roughly uniform across donors.

The study ran its PCR with 60 Vbeta and 13 Jbeta primers. Measured with immunoSEQ multiplex PCR; TCRdb has only the in-frame clones, and not every one. The sample has 130,000 or so clones; around 80% are singletons. This receptor was taken from a man aged 25-45 years in good health and CMV-seronegative. This chain joins TRBV19 and TRBJ2-3; D unresolved. The specimen was PBMCs. CDR3 sequence: CASSTSDTQYF. The CDR3 bases are TGTGCCAGTAGTACCTCAGATACGCAGTATTTT. Supplemented by reference TRBV19 and TRBJ2-3, the full variable domain reads DGGITQSPKYLFRKEGQNVTLSCEQNLNHDAMYWYRQDPGQGLRLIYYSQIVNDFQKGDIAEGYSVSREKKESFPLTVTSAQKNPTAFYLCASSTSDTQYFGPGTRLTVL.